A selection of T cell receptor beta chains follows, all from one sample in a study of blood T cells in healthy people across ages. TCRdb ran MiXCR on the 5' RACE reads and lists one entry per CDR3 protein. This sample yields about 720,000 distinct CDR3 sequences, of which about 20% are seen a single time; around a fifth belongs to the top ten. Sequenced input: blood. These receptors all come from a man between 65 and 85 years old in good health. Both conserved end residues are part of each CDR3. The D gene is left open where the match is weak. Clone size is shown for a subset of rows, as once, few, many or a class of expanded clone.

cdr3_length j_call d_call clone_size v_call cdr3_nt cdr3_aa
16 TRBJ2-1 TRBD2 . TRBV5-1 TGCGCCAGCAGCCAGGGACTAGCGGGAGTTTACAATGAGCAGTTCTTC CASSQGLAGVYNEQFF
15 TRBJ2-5 . few TRBV4-3 TGCGCCAGCAGCCAAGATCTTGGCAGGGTAGAGACCCAGTACTTC CASSQDLGRVETQYF
14 TRBJ2-1 . few TRBV12-3/TRBV12-4 TGTGCCAGCACCGGGTCACCAAGCTACAATGAGCAGTTCTTC CASTGSPSYNEQFF
13 TRBJ2-1 . . TRBV20-1 TGCAGTGCCAAGAAGTACTCCTACAATGAGCAGTTCTTC CSAKKYSYNEQFF
17 TRBJ2-1 . . TRBV20-1 TGCAGTGCTAGAGGGGTCGGGTCAGGGCTAGAGTCCAATGAGCAGTTCTTC CSARGVGSGLESNEQFF
13 TRBJ2-7 . . TRBV9 TGTGCCAGCAGCGTAGCAGCGCGCGACGAGCAGTACTTC CASSVAARDEQYF
15 TRBJ2-7 TRBD2 . TRBV20-1 TGCAGTGCCGGACTAGCGGGGGGTCGTGCCTACGAGCAGTACTTC CSAGLAGGRAYEQYF
14 TRBJ2-3 . . TRBV11-3 TGTGCCAGCAGCACCTTCGCCCGCACAGATACGCAGTATTTT CASSTFARTDTQYF
13 TRBJ2-1 TRBD1 few TRBV28 TGTGCCAGCAGTTTGGACAGGGACTATGAGCAGTTCTTC CASSLDRDYEQFF
10 TRBJ2-7 . . TRBV2 TGTGCCAGCAGTGTACACGAGCAGTACTTC CASSVHEQYF
16 TRBJ1-2 TRBD1 few TRBV28 TGTGCCACTCCGGACAGGGCGACAAGCACAAACTATGGCTACACCTTC CATPDRATSTNYGYTF
11 TRBJ2-5 . few TRBV20-1 TGCAGGGGGTCGTACCAAGAGGCCCAGTACTTC CRGSYQEAQYF
14 TRBJ2-1 . few TRBV20-1 TGCAGTGCTAGAGATTTGCGGCCCTACAATGAGCAGTTCTTC CSARDLRPYNEQFF
15 TRBJ1-1 . . TRBV12-3/TRBV12-4 TGTGCCAGCAGTTTAGGGGACGGGAGGGCCACTGAAGCTTTCTTT CASSLGDGRATEAFF
16 TRBJ1-2 . few TRBV29-1 TGCAGCGTTGGAGGCACTGGACGGGGAGCTAACTATGGCTACACCTTC CSVGGTGRGANYGYTF
11 TRBJ1-2 . once TRBV2 TGTGCCAGCAGCAATGGGTTCGGCTACACCTTC CASSNGFGYTF
15 TRBJ2-5 . . TRBV19 TGTGCCAGTAGTATAGCAGGCGGAATCCAAGAGACCCAGTACTTC CASSIAGGIQETQYF
13 TRBJ1-6 TRBD1 many TRBV10-3 TGTGCCATATCGGAGACAGGGCCTTCACCCCTCCACTTT CAISETGPSPLHF
14 TRBJ2-1 . . TRBV7-6 TGTGCCAGCAGCTTAGGTCCTTTCGGGGGAGAGCAGTTCTTC CASSLGPFGGEQFF
14 TRBJ1-4 TRBD1 . TRBV12-3/TRBV12-4 TGTGCCAGCAGAGTTGAGGGGGCATGTGAAAAACTGTTTTTT CASRVEGACEKLFF
12 TRBJ1-2 . . TRBV7-9 TGTGCCAGCAGCTTAGGCCCCTATGGCTGCACCTTC CASSLGPYGCTF
14 TRBJ1-1 TRBD1 few TRBV20-1 TGCAGTGCTAGTCCGGGACAGGGTAACACTGAAGCTTTCTTT CSASPGQGNTEAFF
17 TRBJ1-6 . few TRBV10-3 TGTGCCATCAGTGCATCGGGGATGAGCTCCTATAATTCACCCCTCCACTTT CAISASGMSSYNSPLHF
13 TRBJ1-2 . . TRBV12-3/TRBV12-4 TGTGCCAGCAGTTTCGCGACCGGCTATGGCTACACCTTC CASSFATGYGYTF
16 TRBJ2-5 . . TRBV5-5 TGTGCCAGCAGCTTGTCGGCAGGAGGGGGGATAGAGACCCAGTACTTC CASSLSAGGGIETQYF
13 TRBJ2-7 . few TRBV5-8 TGTGTCAGCAACGTTCCAGGGGGGTACGAGCAGTACTTC CVSNVPGGYEQYF
16 TRBJ2-1 TRBD2 . TRBV5-1 TGCGCCAGCAGCTTGGGACTCGGACTAGCGGTCAATGAGCAGTTCTTC CASSLGLGLAVNEQFF
12 TRBJ1-3 TRBD1 . TRBV5-1 TGCGCCAGCAGTCCGCAGGGGGCCACCATATATTTT CASSPQGATIYF
14 TRBJ2-3 . . TRBV5-1 TGCGCCAGCAGCCCCGGACAGAACACAGATACGCAGTATTTT CASSPGQNTDTQYF
15 TRBJ2-3 . . TRBV10-3 TGTGCCATCAGGCCGGGGATCATGGGGCCAGATACGCAGTATTTT CAIRPGIMGPDTQYF
12 TRBJ2-3 . . TRBV18 TGTGCCAGCTCACCAAAATCAAATACGCAGTATTTT CASSPKSNTQYF
19 TRBJ2-1 TRBD2 . TRBV3-1 TGTGCCAGCAGCCAAGCTTGGGGATCGGGACTAGCGGGCTCTAATGAGCAGTTCTTC CASSQAWGSGLAGSNEQFF
13 TRBJ2-7 . few TRBV28 TGTGCCAGCAAAGAGACAAATGCCTACGAGCAGTACTTC CASKETNAYEQYF